These T cell receptor beta chains were read from a single sample in a study of cytomegalovirus exposure and HLA in healthy donors. Assay used: immunoSEQ multiplex PCR; TCRdb lists only in-frame clones, some missing. The table lists about 64,000 clones, 92% of them singletons. The sample comprised PBMCs. The source of these receptors is a woman younger than 35 in good health and CMV-seronegative. Both conserved end residues are part of each CDR3. D genes are given only for firm matches. Clone sizes are given selectively: once, few, many, or a class where the clone is expanded.

V gene	D gene	clone size	J gene	CDR3 protein	CDR3 DNA
TRBV19	TRBD2	few	TRBJ2-1	CASSPPERELVNEQFF	TGTGCCAGTAGCCCCCCAGAGCGGGAGCTTGTAAATGAGCAGTTCTTC
TRBV11-2	TRBD1	NA	TRBJ2-2	CASSPGTGGPGELFF	TGTGCCAGCAGCCCCGGGACAGGGGGCCCCGGGGAGCTGTTTTTT
TRBV11-2	TRBD1	NA	TRBJ1-2	CASSFSQGAPSYGYTF	TGTGCCAGCAGCTTCTCACAGGGGGCGCCTAGCTATGGCTACACCTTC
TRBV6-5	NA	NA	TRBJ1-3	CASRPGGNSGNTIYF	TGTGCCAGCAGGCCCGGGGGGAACTCTGGAAACACCATATATTTT
TRBV7-9	TRBD1	NA	TRBJ1-2	CASSFGTGRYYGYTF	TGTGCCAGCAGCTTCGGGACAGGGCGGTACTATGGCTACACCTTC
TRBV27	NA	NA	TRBJ2-1	CASSSGLKVEQFF	TGTGCCAGCAGTTCCGGACTAAAAGTTGAGCAGTTCTTC
TRBV4-1	NA	NA	TRBJ2-7	CASSQDLQGNEQYF	TGCGCCAGCAGCCAAGATTTACAGGGAAACGAGCAGTACTTC
TRBV2	TRBD1	NA	TRBJ1-4	CASRRDRGSGEKLFF	TGTGCCAGCAGACGGGACAGGGGGTCGGGGGAAAAACTGTTTTTT
TRBV19	TRBD1	NA	TRBJ2-3	CASSTTDRGDDTQYF	TGTGCCAGTAGTACCACGGACAGGGGGGATGATACGCAGTATTTT
TRBV7-9	TRBD1	NA	TRBJ1-1	CASSLDRGFVTEAFF	TGTGCCAGCAGCTTAGACAGGGGATTTGTGACTGAAGCTTTCTTT
TRBV5-4	NA	NA	TRBJ1-2	CASSDWANYGYTF	TGTGCCAGCAGCGACTGGGCTAACTATGGCTACACCTTC
TRBV2	TRBD1	NA	TRBJ2-3	CASDKMGQGTDTQYF	TGTGCCAGCGATAAAATGGGACAGGGCACAGATACGCAGTATTTT
TRBV6-1	TRBD2	NA	TRBJ2-3	CASSERLAGLDTQYF	TGTGCCAGCAGTGAAAGGTTAGCGGGGTTAGATACGCAGTATTTT
TRBV14	NA	few	TRBJ2-7	CASSQVISTGEQYF	TGTGCCAGCAGCCAAGTAATCAGTACGGGCGAGCAGTACTTC
TRBV7-6	NA	NA	TRBJ2-7	CASSHTGVDEQYF	TGTGCCAGCAGCCACACAGGAGTCGACGAGCAGTACTTC
TRBV15	TRBD2	NA	TRBJ2-1	CATSPGLAAYNEQFF	TGTGCCACCAGCCCAGGACTAGCGGCCTACAATGAGCAGTTCTTC
TRBV11-3	NA	once	TRBJ1-5	CASSLPPPAEGSNQPQHF	TGTGCCAGCAGCTTACCCCCCCCAGCCGAGGGTAGCAATCAGCCCCAGCATTTT
TRBV10-1	TRBD2	once	TRBJ2-3	CASRRGGPTDTQYF	TGCGCCAGCAGGCGGGGGGGCCCGACAGATACGCAGTATTTT
TRBV7-2	NA	NA	TRBJ1-1	CASSSQGLNTEAFF	TGTGCCAGCAGCTCCCAGGGGTTGAACACTGAAGCTTTCTTT
TRBV11-2	NA	NA	TRBJ1-5	CASSFGGVDQPQHF	TGTGCCAGCAGCTTTGGAGGGGTCGATCAGCCCCAGCATTTT
TRBV5-1	NA	NA	TRBJ2-3	CASSLSDTQYF	TGCGCCAGCAGCTTAAGCGATACGCAGTATTTT
TRBV28	TRBD1	NA	TRBJ2-3	CASSNRGTDDTQYF	TGTGCCAGCAGTAACAGGGGTACCGACGATACGCAGTATTTT
TRBV27	TRBD2	NA	TRBJ2-7	CASSTWDLSGGSYEQYF	TGTGCCAGCAGTACGTGGGATTTATCGGGGGGGTCCTACGAGCAGTACTTC
TRBV21-1	NA	NA	TRBJ2-5	CASSKEGSFDRGCETQYF	TGTGCCAGCAGCAAAGAGGGCAGCTTTGACAGGGGGTGTGAGACCCAGTACTTC
TRBV7-8	NA	NA	TRBJ2-6	CASSLAVPPGANVLTF	TGTGCCAGCAGCTTGGCCGTTCCCCCTGGGGCCAACGTCCTGACTTTC
TRBV6-1	NA	NA	TRBJ2-7	CASSHGTQLYEQYF	TGTGCCAGCAGTCACGGGACACAGCTCTACGAGCAGTACTTC
TRBV29-1	NA	NA	TRBJ1-2	CSVESGRGYGYTF	TGCAGCGTTGAAAGTGGCAGGGGCTATGGCTACACCTTC
TRBV7-9	NA	NA	TRBJ2-1	CASSRLPVYGQFF	TGTGCCAGCAGCCGATTACCGGTTTATGGGCAGTTCTTC
TRBV7-3	TRBD2	NA	TRBJ2-2	CASSPSSAGDLGELFF	TGTGCCAGCAGCCCTAGCAGTGCGGGAGATCTCGGGGAGCTGTTTTTT
TRBV18	NA	NA	TRBJ2-7	CASSRRVGREEQYF	TGTGCCAGCTCCCGGCGGGTTGGACGGGAAGAGCAGTACTTC
TRBV27	TRBD1	NA	TRBJ2-5	CASSQTGFRETQYF	TGTGCCAGCAGTCAGACAGGGTTCAGGGAGACCCAGTACTTC